This TCR beta chain was identified during a study of regulatory T cells in long-lasting Graves disease (dated by TCRdb to the early 2020s). With regard to the full study: Patients with newly diagnosed Graves' disease had been on antithyroid drugs for under 3 months. The study took place in China and was registered as a clinical trial. A total of roughly 35 samples underwent TCR sequencing: about 13 from persistent and about 20 from newly diagnosed Graves' disease patients. This study used TCR sequencing and RNA sequencing of peripheral blood to compare persistent Graves' disease patients against newly diagnosed Graves' disease patients.

Library preparation used multiplex PCR. Sequencing was carried out with an Illumina HiSeq 4000. CDR3 regions were amplified by Arm-PCR with iRepertoire HTBI primers to construct TCR beta libraries. PCR products were gel purified before sequencing. Concerning the study's data processing: A total of roughly 67 TRBV and under 15 TRBJ segments were identified across samples and were used for gene usage analysis of CDR3 amino acid clonotypes. Filtered high-quality paired reads were merged into contigs using COPE and FqMerger. Contigs were aligned with BLAST to IMGT TRBV, TRBD and TRBJ reference genes, and CDR3 was defined per IMGT. Clonotypes above 0.1% frequency were classified as highly expanded clones. Shannon entropy served as the measure of repertoire diversity, while the Gini coefficient captured V-J evenness. Clonotypes shared by more than one individual were considered public. The public reads were reprocessed in TCRdb via fastp at Q25 and MiXCR, keeping in-frame beta chains. Each CDR3 protein gets just one entry, which takes the most common genes and DNA from the rows behind it. These V and J calls are TCRdb output, not the study's own analysis. This sample has about 400,000 distinct CDR3 sequences in its table, and roughly 15% of those were observed once. The ten largest make up around 20% of the sample.

What this sample's time point label stands for: newly diagnosed GD, antithyroid drugs for less than 3 months. For both TCR sequencing and RNA sequencing, RNA was extracted from PBMCs in TRIzol. The diagnosis of Graves' disease followed American Thyroid Association guidelines. Patients for the study were recruited at an endocrinology department in Xi'an, China. Each patient gave about 10 milliliters of peripheral blood, collected in an EDTA anticoagulant tube. Ficoll Paque Plus density gradient separation was used to isolate PBMCs, and no additional T cell sorting was done. An Agilent 2100 Bioanalyzer and agarose gel were used to check RNA quality, and a NanoDrop 2000 was used to measure RNA concentration. There are a few counts of this clonotype. What antigen it recognizes has not been identified. Base qualities were left out, and no much larger clone turns up one base away. From the cysteine through the phenylalanine, the CDR3 covers 14 amino acids. The DNA shown is the 42-base CDR3, in frame from base 1. V is cut by 0 bases and J by 7 bases, and the space between the germline ends is 12 bases. Reading the germline V gene gives CDR1 MGHRA and CDR2 YSYEKL.

The paper's findings and limits, for the study overall: Sequencing and analysis were limited to the TCR beta chain. The study examined only peripheral blood because the primary lesion, thyroid tissue, could not be accessed. The authors acknowledged the small sample size as a limitation that may reduce accuracy. Persistent patients shared more public clonotypes among themselves (more than 2,500) than newly diagnosed patients did (over 900). Preferential use of TRBV28, TRBJ1-2 and TRBJ2-5 was observed in persistent disease, whereas TRBV20-1 and TRBJ2-1 were favored in newly diagnosed disease. Compared with newly diagnosed patients, persistent Graves' disease patients had lower TCR Shannon entropy and fewer highly expanded clones, which suggests clonal expansion.

The same specimen was also included in a second study, on T cells in Graves' hyperthyroidism and ophthalmopathy. The second study's paper adds: Stable Graves' hyperthyroidism was defined as the absence of progression to ophthalmopathy over 18 months of follow-up. Hyperthyroidism patients were newly diagnosed, with disease duration under 2 months, and aged 18 to 65 years. The study excluded patients with uncontrolled infections, other autoimmune diseases, pregnancy or lactation. Diagnoses were established on the basis of clinical symptoms, serum thyroxine and TRAb, thyroid ultrasound, and orbital computed tomography. A first-round RT-PCR of the TCR CDR3 used the HTBI primer set with the Qiagen OneStep RT-PCR kit. Blood samples also contained most of the expanded thyroid clonotypes (frequency above 0.001), which suggests that blood repertoires may reflect thyroid immune responses. Ophthalmopathy was separated from stable hyperthyroidism by a 13 V-J signature model, with around 90% sensitivity and 81% to 83% specificity obtained in cross-validation and 80%/75% obtained in testing. In validation, the model predicted progression to ophthalmopathy a median of about 5.9 months before onset, with about 71% sensitivity and 72.22% specificity. To identify distinguishing TCR V-J signatures, a discovery cohort of about 100 patients was used, comprising 43 with Graves' ophthalmopathy and around 57 with stable Graves' hyperthyroidism. An independent validation cohort of under 20 hyperthyroidism patients and approximately 17 patients who later progressed to ophthalmopathy tested prospective prediction of ophthalmopathy. For training and testing, the 100 or so patients in the discovery cohort were randomly divided in a 7:3 ratio. The study also compared thyroid tissue and blood T-cell repertoires from over 5 Graves' hyperthyroidism patients. After sampling, hyperthyroidism patients received methimazole starting at 30 mg daily, and ophthalmopathy patients received high-dose intravenous methylprednisolone. Libraries were constructed in a second round of multiplex PCR, after which size selection and purification were carried out. Paired-end sequencing of the libraries was performed with 100 bp reads on an Illumina HiSeq2000. SOAPnuke was used to process the raw data, throwing out any read that contained adapters or uncalled bases, had a mean Phred below 15, or lacked an exact constant-primer or identifier match. COPE v1.2.5 was used to merge the high-quality paired reads, and each unique nucleotide sequence was defined as a clonotype. MiTCR v1.1 was used to align the clonotypes against IMGT TRBV, TRBD and TRBJ reference segments. The analysis was restricted to V-J combinations with a frequency above 0.0001, which together covered roughly 99% of the repertoires. The TCS score was defined as the ratio of F50 (clonal expansion) to E x V (chaos), calculated using BLOSUM62-based TCRdist between CDR3 peptides within each V-J. Welch's t-statistics and random forest reduced roughly 500 V-J features to roughly 13, which were used in a naive Bayes classifier (R e1071). Sample size was not statistically predetermined, and blinding of investigators to group allocation was not performed. TCR Vbeta CDR3 sequencing of 130 to 150 peripheral blood samples (around 45 ophthalmopathy, 75 hyperthyroidism and roughly 17 progressor patients) is reported in the paper.

The sequence was collected from a young woman with Graves disease. Donor details come from another sample of the same person, matched by shared clones. Recombination linked TRBV4-1 to TRBJ1-1; TRBD1 could be the D gene, as 6 bases match. The material sequenced was peripheral blood mononuclear cells (PBMCs), taken at new diagnosis, from a patient treated with antithyroid drugs. CDR3 protein: CASSQDRTVYEAFF. The DNA sequence follows: TGCGCCAGCAGCCAAGACAGGACAGTGTATGAAGCTTTCTTT.